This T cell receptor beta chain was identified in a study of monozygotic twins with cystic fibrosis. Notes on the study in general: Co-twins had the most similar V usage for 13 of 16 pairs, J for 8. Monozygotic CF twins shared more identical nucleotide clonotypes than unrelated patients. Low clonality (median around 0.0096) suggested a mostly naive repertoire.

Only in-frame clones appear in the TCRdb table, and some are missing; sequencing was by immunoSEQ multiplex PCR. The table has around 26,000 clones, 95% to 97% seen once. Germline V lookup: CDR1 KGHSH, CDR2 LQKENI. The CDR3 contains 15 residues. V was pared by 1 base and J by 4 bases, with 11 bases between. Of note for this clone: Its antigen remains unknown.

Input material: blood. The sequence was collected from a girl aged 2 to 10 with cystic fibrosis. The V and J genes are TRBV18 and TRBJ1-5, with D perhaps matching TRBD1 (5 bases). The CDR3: CASSPLAGTNQPQHF. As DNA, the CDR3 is TGTGCCAGCTCACCACTGGCGGGGACTAATCAGCCCCAGCATTTT.